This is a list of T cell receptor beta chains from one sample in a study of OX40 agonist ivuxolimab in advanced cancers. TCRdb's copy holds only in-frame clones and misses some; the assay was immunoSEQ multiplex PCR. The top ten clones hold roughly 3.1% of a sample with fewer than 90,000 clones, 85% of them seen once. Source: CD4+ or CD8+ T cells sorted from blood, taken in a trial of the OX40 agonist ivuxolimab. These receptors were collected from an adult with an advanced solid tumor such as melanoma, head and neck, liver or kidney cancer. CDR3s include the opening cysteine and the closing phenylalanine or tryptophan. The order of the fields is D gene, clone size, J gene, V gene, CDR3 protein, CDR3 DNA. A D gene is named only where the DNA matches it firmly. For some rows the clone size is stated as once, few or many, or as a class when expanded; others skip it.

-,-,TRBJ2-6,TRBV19,CASSYGLFHSGANVLTF,TGTGCCAGTAGTTACGGGCTCTTTCATTCGGGGGCCAACGTCCTGACTTTC
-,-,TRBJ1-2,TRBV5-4,CASTRQWGDYGYTF,TGTGCCAGCACCCGGCAGTGGGGGGACTATGGCTACACCTTC
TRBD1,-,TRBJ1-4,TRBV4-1,CASSQPPGTGNEKLFF,TGCGCCAGCAGCCAGCCCCCCGGGACAGGGAATGAAAAACTGTTTTTT
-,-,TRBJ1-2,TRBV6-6,CASTLAGYGYTF,TGTGCCAGCACTTTAGCAGGCTATGGCTACACCTTC
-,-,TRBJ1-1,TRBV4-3,CASSRGSAEAFF,TGCGCCAGCAGCCGGGGGTCGGCTGAAGCTTTCTTT
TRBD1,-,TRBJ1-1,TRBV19,CASFRQGVMSTEAFF,TGTGCCAGTTTTAGACAGGGGGTGATGAGCACTGAAGCTTTCTTT
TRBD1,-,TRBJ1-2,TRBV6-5,CASSYLGGGGYTF,TGTGCCAGCAGTTACTTAGGAGGGGGCGGCTACACCTTC
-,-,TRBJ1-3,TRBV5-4,CASTVGGRRNTIYF,TGTGCCAGCACCGTCGGTGGCAGAAGAAACACCATATATTTT
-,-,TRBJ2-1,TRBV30,CAWSMGGQEQFF,TGTGCCTGGAGTATGGGAGGACAAGAGCAGTTCTTC
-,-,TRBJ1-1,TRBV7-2,CASSLRGTGTETFF,TGTGCCAGCAGCTTAAGGGGCACGGGGACTGAAACTTTCTTT
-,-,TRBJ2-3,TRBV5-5,CASSFGGLGTDTQYF,TGTGCCAGCAGCTTCGGGGGGCTCGGCACAGATACGCAGTATTTT
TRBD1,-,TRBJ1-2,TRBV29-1,CSSLTGTEAYGYTF,TGCAGCAGTCTGACCGGGACAGAAGCTTATGGCTACACCTTC
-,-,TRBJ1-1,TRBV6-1,CASSPYTEAFF,TGTGCCAGCAGTCCGTACACTGAAGCTTTCTTT
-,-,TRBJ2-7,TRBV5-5,CASSSVYEQYF,TGTGCCAGCAGCTCGGTATACGAGCAGTACTTC
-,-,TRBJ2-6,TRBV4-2,CASSQVRGRGSGANVLTF,TGTGCCAGCAGCCAAGTTCGAGGTCGCGGCTCTGGGGCCAACGTCCTGACTTTC
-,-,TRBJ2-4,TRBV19,CASSGGSLAKNIQYF,TGTGCCAGTAGTGGCGGAAGTTTAGCCAAAAACATTCAGTACTTC
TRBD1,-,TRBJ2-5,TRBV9,CASSVGTGAGETQYF,TGTGCCAGCAGCGTCGGGACAGGGGCTGGGGAGACCCAGTACTTC
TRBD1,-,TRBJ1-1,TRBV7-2,CASSPDRRAEAFF,TGTGCCAGCAGCCCGGACAGGCGCGCTGAAGCTTTCTTT
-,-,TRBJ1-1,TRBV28,CASRLGVGGGTEAFF,TGTGCCAGCAGACTAGGGGTCGGCGGAGGGACCGAAGCTTTCTTT
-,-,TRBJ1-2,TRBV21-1,CANRGKAGYTF,TGTGCCAATAGGGGGAAGGCTGGCTACACCTTC
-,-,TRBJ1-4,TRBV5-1,CASSPTTVLNEKLFF,TGCGCCAGCAGCCCAACTACGGTACTCAATGAAAAACTGTTTTTT
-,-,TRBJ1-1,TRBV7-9,CASSLASYEAFF,TGTGCCAGCAGCTTAGCGTCATATGAAGCTTTCTTT
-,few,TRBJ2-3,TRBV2,CASSATGLPDTQYF,TGTGCCAGCAGTGCTACAGGGCTCCCAGATACGCAGTATTTT
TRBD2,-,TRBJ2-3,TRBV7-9,CASSSGLAGATDTQYF,TGTGCCAGCAGCTCCGGACTAGCGGGGGCCACAGATACGCAGTATTTT
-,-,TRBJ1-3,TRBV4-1,CASSQDSHGSAGNTIYF,TGCGCCAGCAGCCAAGACTCTCACGGGTCCGCAGGAAACACCATATATTTT
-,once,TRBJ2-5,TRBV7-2,CASSSPRGSIETQYF,TGTGCCAGCAGCTCACCCAGAGGGAGCATCGAGACCCAGTACTTC
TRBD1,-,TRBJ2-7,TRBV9,CASSKGQGVSSYEQYF,TGTGCCAGCAGCAAGGGGCAGGGGGTAAGCTCCTACGAGCAGTACTTC